This entry lists 30 T cell receptor beta chains sequenced from one sample in a study of blood T cell repertoires in COVID-19. The protocol was immunoSEQ multiplex PCR, while the TCRdb copy is restricted to in-frame clones and leaves out a portion. This sample has under 300,000 clones, with around 88% found just once. Input material: peripheral blood. These TCRs come from an elderly man with acute or convalescent COVID-19.

The V gene is TRBV2, the J gene TRBJ2-1; TRBD1 matches at 10 bases. J was trimmed by 7 bases and V by 7 bases; bases with no gene match: 7. This CDR3 is 14 amino acids long. Germline loops: CDR1 SNHLY, CDR2 FYNNEI. The CDR3 loop reads CASMVGQGLNEQFF. The CDR3 nucleotides read TGTGCCAGCATGGTGGGACAGGGGCTGAATGAGCAGTTCTTC.

As DNA, the CDR3 is TGTGCCAGCAGTTACGGGGGGGCCAACGTCCTGACTTTC. Amino acid sequence: CASSYGGANVLTF. V is TRBV27 and J is TRBJ2-6; D is unresolved. Germline values: CDR1 MNHEY, CDR2 SMNVEV (reference sequence). V dropped 4 bases and J dropped 4 bases, with 5 bases sitting between them. The CDR3 has 13 residues.

The V and J genes are TRBV9 and TRBJ1-6; D is unresolved. In germline, CDR1 is SGDLS, CDR2 YYNGEE. CDR3 length equals 14 residues. Trimming cost V 2 bases and J 6 bases, with 9 bases left between them. The CDR3 region is CASSVGVPNSPLHF. The CDR3 region has the DNA TGTGCCAGCAGCGTCGGAGTTCCTAATTCACCCCTCCACTTT. Looking up the rest from reference TRBV9 and TRBJ1-6 gives the full variable domain: DSGVTQTPKHLITATGQRVTLRCSPRSGDLSVYWYQQSLDQGLQFLIQYYNGEERAKGNILERFSAQQFPDLHSELNLSSLELGDSALYFCASSVGVPNSPLHFGNGTRLTVT.

Many counts were recorded for this clone. The V call is TRBV6-5, the J call TRBJ1-5; 10 bases fit TRBD1. The V segment lost 2 bases and the J segment 5 bases; nucleotides outside the gene matches: 6. Per germline, CDR1 MNHEY and CDR2 SVGAGI. The CDR3 loop spans 16 amino acids. The CDR3 nucleotides are TGTGCCAGCAGTTACCCGGGACAGGGGTCGGATCAGCCCCAGCATTTT. This gives the protein CASSYPGQGSDQPQHF.

The CDR3 reads CASSLDSLPLHF. CDR3 coding DNA: TGTGCCAGCAGCTTAGACAGCCTGCCCCTCCACTTT. This chain connects TRBV7-9 to TRBJ1-6; D is ambiguous. V was pared by 1 base and J by 13 bases, with 8 bases between. This CDR3 has 12 amino acids. The germline V gene has CDR1 SEHNR and CDR2 FQNEAQ (reference sequence).

The chain is built from TRBV28 and TRBJ1-1; TRBD1 matches at 12 bases. CDR1 MDHEN and CDR2 SYDVKM come from the germline V gene. Trimming took 6 bases from V and 6 from J; bases not matched to a gene: 5. This CDR3 has 14 amino acids. The CDR3 loop reads CASSTGTGGAEAFF. In nucleotides, the CDR3 is TGTGCCAGCAGCACCGGGACAGGGGGCGCTGAAGCTTTCTTT. Full variable domain (remainder filled in from reference TRBV28 and TRBJ1-1): DVKVTQSSRYLVKRTGEKVFLECVQDMDHENMFWYRQDPGLGLRLIYFSYDVKMKEKGDIPEGYSVSREKKERFSLILESASTNQTSMYLCASSTGTGGAEAFFGQGTRLTVV.

The chain combines TRBV9 with TRBJ1-4; perhaps TRBD1 as D (5 bases). Per germline, CDR1 SGDLS and CDR2 YYNGEE. The CDR3 contains 15 residues. V was cut by 4 bases and J by 5 bases, with 15 bases left in between. The CDR3: CASSPSGVVNEKLFF. For the CDR3, the DNA is TGTGCCAGCAGCCCCTCGGGGGTAGTGAATGAAAAACTGTTTTTT.

The rearrangement links TRBV9 to TRBJ2-5; the match to TRBD2 covers 12 bases. Germline assignment: CDR1 SGDLS and CDR2 YYNGEE. CDR3 length equals 15 residues. Losses at the gene ends were 4 bases for V and 2 bases for J; bases not matched to a gene: 3. Here the CDR3 reads CASSPGLAGQETQYF. As DNA, the CDR3 is TGTGCCAGCAGCCCCGGACTAGCGGGACAAGAGACCCAGTACTTC.

The gene calls are TRBV19 and TRBJ2-7; 7 positions match TRBD1. CDR1 is LNHDA and CDR2 is SQIVND in the germline V gene (reference sequence). The V segment lost 4 bases and the J segment 1 base; nucleotides outside the gene matches: 4. CDR3 length: 14 residues. The CDR3: CASSRPGQSYEQYF. In DNA form, the CDR3 reads TGTGCCAGTAGTAGGCCGGGACAGTCCTACGAGCAGTACTTC.

Regarding this clone: Germline is not matched at one junction end, which may reflect a read error. The rearrangement uses TRBV5-1 and TRBJ2-3; 12 bases fit TRBD1. CDR3 length: 15 residues. The V gene's germline CDR1 is SGHRS and CDR2 YFSETQ. The DNA of the CDR3 is TGCGCCAGCAAGCCCGGGACAGGGGGCACGGATACGCAGTATTTT. Protein: CASKPGTGGTDTQYF.

This clone was observed a few times. This sequence joins TRBV7-2 and TRBJ1-3; maybe TRBD1 (6 bases). The CDR3 is made up of 16 amino acids. The germline V and J ends were trimmed by 3 bases and 0 bases, with 12 bases remaining between them. Germline V gene data show CDR1 as SGHTA and CDR2 as FQGNSA. The CDR3: CASSLGQLSSGNTIYF. CDR3 sequence (DNA): TGTGCCAGCAGCTTGGGACAATTAAGCTCTGGAAACACCATATATTTT.

This chain joins TRBV21-1 and TRBJ1-5. TRBV21-1 is a known pseudogene. This CDR3 contains 16 residues. CDR3 amino acids: CASSILGRPSNQPQHF. The DNA for the CDR3 is TGTGCCAGCAGCATACTAGGACGGCCAAGCAATCAGCCCCAGCATTTT.

This clone was detected a few times. The V gene is TRBV27, the J gene TRBJ2-7; 7 bases line up with TRBD1. CDR1 and CDR2 from the germline V gene are MNHEY and SMNVEV (reference sequence). V shed 5 bases, J shed 3 bases, and the junction held 4 bases outside the gene matches. CDR3 length: 13 amino acids. The CDR3 region has the DNA TGTGCCAGCAGTCCTACAGGGGACTACGAGCAGTACTTC. Amino acids: CASSPTGDYEQYF.

The chain links TRBV28 to TRBJ2-3, with D possibly being TRBD2 (5 bases). V shed 5 bases and J shed 0 bases, with 6 bases lying between them. The CDR3 runs to 13 residues. Germline CDR1 and CDR2: MDHEN and SYDVKM. The DNA of the CDR3 is TGTGCCAGCAGTGACTACAGCACAGATACGCAGTATTTT. Translation: CASSDYSTDTQYF.

The rearrangement joins TRBV7-8 to TRBJ2-3; 10 positions agree with TRBD2. Germline CDR1 SGHVS, CDR2 FQNEAQ. This CDR3 region has 15 residues. Trimming cost V 2 bases and J 1 base; bases outside gene matches: 0. In DNA form, the CDR3 reads TGTGCCAGCAGCTTAACTAGCGGGGGCACAGATACGCAGTATTTT. It encodes CASSLTSGGTDTQYF.

The chain recombines TRBV28 with TRBJ2-5; 9 bases agree with TRBD2. The germline gives CDR1 MDHEN, CDR2 SYDVKM. The CDR3 contains 15 residues. With 6 bases clipped from V and 2 bases from J, the junction kept 7 bases outside the gene matches. CDR3: CASRGGTSYQETQYF. The CDR3 nucleotides are TGTGCCAGCAGAGGCGGGACTAGCTATCAAGAGACCCAGTACTTC.

The chain combines TRBV14 with TRBJ2-3; TRBD2 matches at 7 bases. Trimming removed 5 bases from V and 0 bases from J; junction bases left unmatched: 8. Per the germline V gene, CDR1 is SGHDN and CDR2 is FVKESK. This CDR3 has 16 residues. CDR3 residues: CASSDGGGPSTDTQYF. In DNA form, the CDR3 reads TGTGCCAGCAGCGACGGGGGAGGGCCAAGCACAGATACGCAGTATTTT.

V and J are TRBV11-2 and TRBJ2-7, with D perhaps matching TRBD1 (6 bases). Germline lookup yields CDR1 SGHAT and CDR2 FQNNGV. V lost 8 bases, J lost 9 bases, and 17 bases lay in between. The CDR3 runs to 12 residues. CDR3 DNA: TGTGCCAGCTACTCAGTCAGGGGCTCGCAGTACTTC. This gives the protein CASYSVRGSQYF.

This chain connects TRBV29-1 to TRBJ1-1; no firm D call. V was shortened by 6 bases and J by 1 base, with 9 bases between the two germline ends. Germline V gene data show CDR1 as SQVTM and CDR2 as ANQGSEA. There are 12 residues in the CDR3. The CDR3 reads CSVSRQNTEAFF. CDR3 DNA: TGCAGCGTATCCAGACAGAACACTGAAGCTTTCTTT.

This sequence joins TRBV2 and TRBJ2-7; 7 bases align to TRBD2. Trimming cost V 1 base and J 2 bases; bases outside gene matches: 8. The CDR3 loop spans 16 amino acids. Germline lookup yields CDR1 SNHLY and CDR2 FYNNEI. CDR3 in amino acids: CASSEGSGTPPYEQYF. For the CDR3, the DNA is TGTGCCAGCAGTGAAGGGAGCGGGACGCCGCCCTACGAGCAGTACTTC.

The gene calls are TRBV10-3 and TRBJ1-3, with 7 nucleotides matching TRBD1. The CDR3 extends over 16 amino acids. V lost 2 bases, J lost 2 bases, and 6 bases stayed unmatched. Germline CDR1 and CDR2: ENHRY and SYGVKD. The CDR3 nucleotides read TGTGCCATCAGTGAGCCGGGACAGCTGGCTGGAAACACCATATATTTT. This translates into CAISEPGQLAGNTIYF.

This clone was observed a single time. This chain uses TRBV3-1 (or the pseudogene TRBV3-2) with TRBJ2-7, with 10 nucleotides matching TRBD2. After removal of 0 bases from V and 5 bases from J, the junction contained 10 bases not matched to a gene. Germline V gene lookup returns CDR1 LGHDT and CDR2 YNNKEL (reference sequence). The CDR3 is 17 residues long. CDR3 sequence (DNA): TGTGCCAGCAGCCAAGATCTTATAGGACTAGCGGTAAACGAGCAGTACTTC. Encoded protein: CASSQDLIGLAVNEQYF.

The V call is TRBV2, the J call TRBJ1-3, with 10 positions matching TRBD1. The CDR3 has 15 amino acids. CDR1 and CDR2 (germline): SNHLY, FYNNEI. The trim removed 10 bases at V and 4 bases at J, leaving 10 bases unmatched. In nucleotides, the CDR3 is TGTGCCACCGGGCTGAGGACAGGGGGAGGAAACACCATATATTTT. Translating it yields CATGLRTGGGNTIYF.

V usage is TRBV28 and J usage is TRBJ1-1, with D possibly TRBD1 on 5 matching bases. Germline lookup yields CDR1 MDHEN and CDR2 SYDVKM. The V end lost 7 bases, the J end lost 5 bases, and 8 bases lay between the germline ends. The CDR3 spans 11 residues. CDR3 protein: CASNQGTEAFF. CDR3 DNA sequence: TGTGCCAGCAATCAGGGAACTGAAGCTTTCTTT.

V usage is TRBV6-5 and J usage is TRBJ2-3; 11 nucleotides line up with TRBD1. There are 15 residues in the CDR3. From germline, CDR1 is MNHEY and CDR2 SVGAGI. V shed 8 bases and J 6 bases; nucleotides not matched to a gene: 10. The chain's CDR3 is CASLPGQGARDTQYF. The CDR3 DNA follows: TGTGCCAGCCTTCCCGGACAGGGGGCTAGGGATACGCAGTATTTT.

The V and J genes are TRBV12-3 or TRBV12-4 and TRBJ2-7, with a tentative D call TRBD2 (6 bases). The CDR3 runs 13 residues. V lost 3 bases to trimming and J lost 7 bases, with 13 bases between them. The DNA for the CDR3 is TGTGCCAGCAGTTTCTCCGGGAGTGGGGAGCAGTACTTC. As protein: CASSFSGSGEQYF.

The sample holds one count of this clone. The chain uses TRBV29-1 and TRBJ2-7; D may be TRBD1 (5 bases). V was trimmed by 6 bases and J by 2 bases, leaving 11 bases between them. CDR1 and CDR2 from the germline V gene are SQVTM and ANQGSEA. The CDR3 is 12 residues long. The CDR3 sequence: CSVGHTPYEQYF. CDR3 sequence (DNA): TGCAGCGTCGGACATACCCCCTACGAGCAGTACTTC.

The chain links TRBV18 to TRBJ2-1; D might be TRBD2 (7 bases). The V end was cut by 6 bases, the J end by 7 bases, with 16 bases between. CDR1 is KGHSH and CDR2 is LQKENI in the germline V gene. This CDR3 has 14 amino acids. The CDR3 DNA sequence: TGTGCCAGCTCGCTAGGACTAGGACAGAATGAGCAGTTCTTC. Its protein is CASSLGLGQNEQFF.

This sequence joins TRBV7-3 and TRBJ2-7, with 7 positions matching TRBD2. CDR3 length equals 14 residues. V shed 5 bases and J 6 bases; nucleotides not matched to a gene: 10. Germline CDR1 reads SGHTA; CDR2 reads FQGTGA. CDR3 protein: CASSRGGPIGEQYF. The CDR3 nucleotides read TGTGCCAGCAGCCGGGGAGGGCCAATTGGCGAGCAGTACTTC.

V gene TRBV6-6 combines with J gene TRBJ2-7, with 7 bases matching TRBD1. The CDR3 is 15 amino acids. CDR1 is MNHNY, CDR2 SVGAGI, per germline (reference sequence). The ends lost 3 bases at V and 2 bases at J; junction bases unmatched: 7. The CDR3 region is CASSYTTGWAYEQYF. For the CDR3, the DNA is TGTGCCAGCAGTTATACGACAGGGTGGGCCTACGAGCAGTACTTC.